This entry describes one T cell receptor beta chain. The source of the sample is a study of blood T cell repertoires in COVID-19. The CDR3 totals 14 residues. Trimming took 6 bases from V and 9 from J, leaving 15 bases between them. Germline V gene lookup returns CDR1 MDHEN and CDR2 SYDVKM. The method was immunoSEQ multiplex PCR; TCRdb's version includes in-frame clones alone and lacks a portion of them. The data show 55,000 to 90,000 clones, roughly 86% seen once. Sample: peripheral blood. The sequence came from a woman between 70 and 85 years old with acute or convalescent COVID-19. V and J are TRBV28 and TRBJ1-6; D is unresolved. The CDR3 loop reads CASSPVRSRSPLHF. The CDR3 DNA reads TGTGCCAGCAGCCCGGTACGGAGCCGTTCACCCCTCCACTTT.